This paragraph reports one TCR beta chain. Its antigen remains unknown. Antigen-specific CD4+ T cells were expanded with viral peptide pools in the ViraFEST assay before sequencing. The culture ran for roughly 10 days before CD4+ T cells were isolated. The sample comes from a study of vaccination effects on CD4 cells after COVID-19. The data were produced by immunoSEQ multiplex PCR, yet TCRdb's version contains in-frame clones alone and is incomplete. The sample has tens of thousands of clones, roughly 70% seen once. The TCR comes from a human donor who received a COVID-19 vaccine. The specimen was CD4+ T cells from PBMCs cultured with HCoV-229E spike peptides, collected before COVID-19 vaccination.

The chain's CDR3 is CASSLSLAGQNIQYF. CDR3 sequence (DNA): TGCGCCAGCAGCTTGAGCCTAGCGGGACAAAACATTCAGTACTTC. This sequence joins TRBV5-1 and TRBJ2-4; 9 nucleotides line up with TRBD2. The trim removed 1 base at V and 5 bases at J, leaving 4 bases unmatched. The CDR3 is 15 amino acids. CDR1 and CDR2 from the germline V gene are SGHRS and YFSETQ.